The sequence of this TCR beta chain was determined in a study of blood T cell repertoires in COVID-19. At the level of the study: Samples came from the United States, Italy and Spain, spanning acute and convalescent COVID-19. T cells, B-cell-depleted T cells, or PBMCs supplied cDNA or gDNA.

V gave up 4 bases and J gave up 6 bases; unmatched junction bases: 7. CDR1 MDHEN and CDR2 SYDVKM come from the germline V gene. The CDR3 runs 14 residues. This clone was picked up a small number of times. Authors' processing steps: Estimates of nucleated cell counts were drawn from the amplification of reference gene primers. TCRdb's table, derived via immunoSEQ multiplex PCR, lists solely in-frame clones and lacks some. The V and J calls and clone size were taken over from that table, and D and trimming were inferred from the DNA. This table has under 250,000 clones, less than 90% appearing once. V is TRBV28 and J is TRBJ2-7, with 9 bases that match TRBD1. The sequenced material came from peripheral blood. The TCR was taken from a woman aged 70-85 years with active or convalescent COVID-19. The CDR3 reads CASSSPGQGTEQYF. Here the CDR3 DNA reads TGTGCCAGCAGTTCTCCGGGACAGGGTACCGAGCAGTACTTC.